The clone carrying this TCR beta chain was seen at least ten times. Its antigen is not identified. This record comes from a study of blood T cells in healthy people across ages. Study details: About one barcoded beta molecule was captured per two T cells (by template switching).

The germline V and J ends were trimmed by 6 bases and 7 bases, with 12 bases remaining between them. From germline, CDR1 is SEHNR and CDR2 FQNEAQ (reference sequence). The CDR3 runs 12 residues. A second 7 to 11 cycle PCR used barcoded and J-beta primers. TCRdb re-derived calls from the 5' RACE reads in MiXCR, one entry per CDR3 protein. In the table there are over a million distinct CDR3 sequences, roughly two fifths of which are singletons. Whole-study findings and limits: Researchers judged that diversity estimates from one million T cells fell short of true values. Naive T cell percentage by flow cytometry tracked strongly with beta diversity.

Each sample yielded at least 5.5 micrograms of PBMC total RNA. The sequencing sample was made of blood. The chain recombines TRBV7-9 with TRBJ1-2; possible D gene TRBD1, 6 bases. The receptor was derived from a woman in her late teens or twenties in good health. In nucleotides, the CDR3 is TGTGCCAGCAGTCCCCCACAGGGTGGCTACACCTTC. It encodes CASSPPQGGYTF.